Here is one TCR beta chain with its context. Its antigen remains unidentified. The CDR3 extends over 15 amino acids. The V gene's germline CDR1 is LNHDA and CDR2 SQIVND (reference sequence). The V end was cut by 5 bases, the J end by 2 bases, with 10 bases between. The entry originates in a study of cytomegalovirus exposure and HLA in healthy donors. PCR used 60 Vbeta primers and 13 Jbeta primers. Source study methods: Approximately 9.9 million of 70 million to 80 million unique TCR beta chains were shared, per a later count. Assay: immunoSEQ multiplex PCR; the TCRdb copy retains only in-frame clones and omits some. Clone size and V and J calls were adopted from that table, with D and trimming inferred from the DNA. The data hold over 150,000 clones, with 80% observed a single time. Study-wide findings and caveats: A prior analysis recorded that most TCR beta V segments were productive about 87% or about 30% of the time.

The origin of this receptor is a boy between 10 and 17 years old in good health and CMV-seronegative. The chain employs TRBV19 and TRBJ2-6, with a possible D match to TRBD1 (5 bases). The specimen sequenced was PBMCs. The CDR3 sequence: CASSQGRAGANVLTF. In nucleotides, the CDR3 is TGTGCCAGTAGTCAAGGCAGGGCTGGGGCCAACGTCCTGACTTTC. Looking up the rest from reference TRBV19 and TRBJ2-6 gives the full variable domain: DGGITQSPKYLFRKEGQNVTLSCEQNLNHDAMYWYRQDPGQGLRLIYYSQIVNDFQKGDIAEGYSVSREKKESFPLTVTSAQKNPTAFYLCASSQGRAGANVLTFGAGSRLTVL.